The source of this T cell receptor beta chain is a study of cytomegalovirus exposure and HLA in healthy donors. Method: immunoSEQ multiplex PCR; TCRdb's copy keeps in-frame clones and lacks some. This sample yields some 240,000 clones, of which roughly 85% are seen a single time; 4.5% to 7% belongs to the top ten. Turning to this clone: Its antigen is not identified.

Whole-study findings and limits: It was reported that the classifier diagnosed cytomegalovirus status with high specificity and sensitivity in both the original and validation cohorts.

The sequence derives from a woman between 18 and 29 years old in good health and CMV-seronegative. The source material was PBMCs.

CDR3 in amino acids: CASSWGGPGRDTQYF. In nucleotides, the CDR3 is TGCGCCAGCAGCTGGGGAGGCCCGGGTAGGGATACGCAGTATTTT. The gene calls are TRBV5-1 and TRBJ2-3, with TRBD2 as a possible D gene (6 bases). This CDR3 spans 15 amino acids. The germline V gene encodes CDR1 SGHRS and CDR2 YFSETQ. The ends were cut back, 3 bases at V and 6 bases at J, with 17 bases in the middle.